The 27 T cell receptor beta chains below were found in one sample sequenced in a study of blood T cell repertoires in COVID-19. Clones were sequenced by immunoSEQ multiplex PCR, and TCRdb holds only the in-frame ones, with some missing. The sample yields 88,000 or so clones, under 85% seen once. Sequencing was done on a sample of peripheral blood. Receptors were obtained from a human donor in a cohort sampled during active COVID-19.

The gene calls are TRBV11-3 and TRBJ2-1; D is unclear. The CDR3 loop spans 13 amino acids. Trimming pared 2 bases from V and 7 bases from J, leaving 9 bases between. Germline CDR1 and CDR2: SGHNT and YENEEA. CDR3 amino acids: CASSLSPVNEQFF. CDR3 in DNA: TGTGCCAGCAGCTTATCCCCGGTAAATGAGCAGTTCTTC.

The chain links TRBV15 to TRBJ2-1; 7 bases match TRBD2. The CDR3 is made up of 14 amino acids. Unmatched junction bases numbered 7, after V lost 3 bases and J lost 8 bases. Germline V gene data show CDR1 as LNHNV and CDR2 as YYDKDF (reference sequence). The CDR3 sequence is CATSSQRGRDEQFF. CDR3 sequence (DNA): TGTGCCACCAGCAGCCAGCGGGGAAGGGATGAGCAGTTCTTC. The full variable domain, in which reference TRBV15 and TRBJ2-1 provide the parts outside the CDR3, is DAMVIQNPRYQVTQFGKPVTLSCSQTLNHNVMYWYQQKSSQAPKLLFHYYDKDFNNEADTPDNFQSRRPNTSFCFLDIRSPGLGDTAMYLCATSSQRGRDEQFFGPGTRLTVL.

V and J are TRBV6-6 and TRBJ2-7; 7 bases are shared with TRBD2. Looked up from germline, CDR1 is MNHNY and CDR2 is SVGAGI (reference sequence). V shed 6 bases and J 0 bases; nucleotides not matched to a gene: 8. The CDR3 consists of 15 residues. CDR3 DNA sequence: TGTGCCAGCAGATCCCCAGGCGGGAGCTCCTACGAGCAGTACTTC. Its protein is CASRSPGGSSYEQYF.

The rearrangement joins TRBV6-5 to TRBJ2-5; 9 nucleotides agree with TRBD1. This CDR3 region has 16 residues. V was clipped by 0 bases and J by 3 bases; unmatched bases: 5. The V gene's germline CDR1 is MNHEY and CDR2 SVGAGI. The CDR3 DNA sequence: TGTGCCAGCAGTTACTCGGACAGGGGCCCAGAAGAGACCCAGTACTTC. This gives the protein CASSYSDRGPEETQYF.

The chain employs TRBV14 and TRBJ1-2; D perhaps matches TRBD1 (5 bases). Germline CDR1 reads SGHDN; CDR2 reads FVKESK. The V and J ends lost 8 bases and 2 bases respectively, with 21 bases between them. This CDR3 is built from 16 residues. The CDR3 DNA sequence: TGTGCCAGCGATGCCCGGGGGGTTGGAAGAAACTATGGCTACACCTTC. Translated: CASDARGVGRNYGYTF.

This chain links TRBV11-2 with TRBJ2-3, with TRBD2 matching over 7 bases. The CDR3 spans 15 residues. The germline CDR1 and CDR2 sequences are SGHAT and FQNNGV. V lost 3 bases, J lost 1 base, and 4 bases stayed unmatched. The CDR3 here is CASSFQRGRTDTQYF. CDR3 coding DNA: TGTGCCAGCAGCTTTCAGCGGGGACGCACAGATACGCAGTATTTT.

The chain couples TRBV28 to TRBJ2-5; D remains ambiguous. V was cut by 5 bases and J by 2 bases, with 6 bases left in between. This CDR3 is 12 amino acids long. Germline assignment: CDR1 MDHEN and CDR2 SYDVKM. CDR3 loop: CASSVRQETQYF. The CDR3 DNA reads as TGTGCCAGCAGTGTGAGGCAAGAGACCCAGTACTTC. The full variable domain, its missing parts supplied by reference TRBV28 and TRBJ2-5, is DVKVTQSSRYLVKRTGEKVFLECVQDMDHENMFWYRQDPGLGLRLIYFSYDVKMKEKGDIPEGYSVSREKKERFSLILESASTNQTSMYLCASSVRQETQYFGPGTRLLVL.

The chain is built from TRBV15 and TRBJ2-7; a possible D gene is TRBD2 (6 bases). Trimming removed 0 bases at V and 4 bases at J, with 7 bases between. Looked up from germline, CDR1 is LNHNV and CDR2 is YYDKDF (reference sequence). The CDR3 runs to 13 residues. The CDR3 loop reads CATSRDREYEQYF. Written as DNA, the CDR3 is TGTGCCACCAGCAGAGATCGGGAGTACGAGCAGTACTTC. Together with reference TRBV15 and TRBJ2-7, the CDR3 gives the full variable domain: DAMVIQNPRYQVTQFGKPVTLSCSQTLNHNVMYWYQQKSSQAPKLLFHYYDKDFNNEADTPDNFQSRRPNTSFCFLDIRSPGLGDTAMYLCATSRDREYEQYFGPGTRLTVT.

The chain links TRBV24-1 to TRBJ1-1; the D gene is possibly TRBD1 (6 bases). This CDR3 is 12 amino acids long. Per the germline V gene, CDR1 is KGHDR and CDR2 is SFDVKD. V was pared by 10 bases and J by 3 bases, with 11 bases between. The chain's CDR3 is CATAQGDTEAFF. The CDR3 region has the DNA TGTGCCACTGCACAGGGCGACACTGAAGCTTTCTTT.

The chain has TRBV14 and TRBJ2-2; 7 bases fit TRBD1. Per germline, CDR1 SGHDN and CDR2 FVKESK. Germline trimming cut 6 bases from V and 6 bases from J; bases unmatched to any gene: 7. The CDR3 is 14 residues long. CDR3 DNA sequence: TGTGCCAGCAGTTCGACAGGGAAGGCCGGGGAGCTGTTTTTT. Protein: CASSSTGKAGELFF.

CDR3 amino acids: CASTTGSGNTIYF. The CDR3 region has the DNA TGTGCCAGCACCACGGGCTCTGGAAACACCATATATTTT. The genes are TRBV12-3 or TRBV12-4 and TRBJ1-3; no clear D. This CDR3 is built from 13 residues. V was cut by 7 bases and J by 0 bases, with 7 bases left in between.

The V call is TRBV5-4, the J call TRBJ1-4; no clear D gene. The CDR3 contains 18 residues. Germline V gives CDR1 SGHNT, CDR2 YYREEE (reference sequence). Trimming removed 3 bases from V and 0 bases from J, with 18 bases in between. DNA of the CDR3: TGTGCCAGCAGCTCCGGCGGGAGCACCATTGCAACTAATGAAAAACTGTTTTTT. As protein: CASSSGGSTIATNEKLFF.

The J gene is TRBJ2-1, the V gene TRBV19; no clear D. V was clipped by 0 bases and J by 0 bases, with 6 bases between them. The CDR3 contains 15 residues. Germline CDR1 reads LNHDA; CDR2 reads SQIVND (reference sequence). The CDR3 loop is CASSIDESSYNEQFF. In DNA form, the CDR3 reads TGTGCCAGTAGTATAGACGAGAGCTCCTACAATGAGCAGTTCTTC. Full variable domain (remainder filled in from reference TRBV19 and TRBJ2-1): DGGITQSPKYLFRKEGQNVTLSCEQNLNHDAMYWYRQDPGQGLRLIYYSQIVNDFQKGDIAEGYSVSREKKESFPLTVTSAQKNPTAFYLCASSIDESSYNEQFFGPGTRLTVL.

The CDR3 DNA sequence: TGTGCCAGCAGCGCCGACAGGGGGAGAGAGACCCAGTACTTC. Its protein product is CASSADRGRETQYF. The chain recombines TRBV9 with TRBJ2-5; TRBD1 matches at 9 bases. CDR3 length equals 14 residues. The V segment lost 3 bases and the J segment 4 bases; nucleotides outside the gene matches: 4. The germline V gene encodes CDR1 SGDLS and CDR2 YYNGEE.

V usage is TRBV2 and J usage is TRBJ1-1; 8 bases align to TRBD1. The CDR3 has 15 residues. Germline assignment: CDR1 SNHLY and CDR2 FYNNEI. J lost 7 bases, V lost 4 bases, and 11 bases had no gene match. This chain's CDR3 is CASSAGDRTLNEAFF. Here the CDR3 DNA reads TGTGCCAGCAGTGCAGGGGACAGGACCTTGAATGAAGCTTTCTTT. The full variable domain, completed using reference TRBV2 and TRBJ1-1, is EPEVTQTPSHQVTQMGQEVILRCVPISNHLYFYWYRQILGQKVEFLVSFYNNEISEKSEIFDDQFSVERPDGSNFTLKIRSTKLEDSAMYFCASSAGDRTLNEAFFGQGTRLTVV.

The chain links TRBV5-1 to TRBJ2-5; D is unresolved. The CDR3 consists of 14 residues. Trimming left V 5 bases short and J 2 bases short, with 13 bases between. Germline V gives CDR1 SGHRS, CDR2 YFSETQ. The chain's CDR3 is CASSSRLSQETQYF. The CDR3 DNA follows: TGCGCCAGCAGTTCGAGACTTTCACAAGAGACCCAGTACTTC.

The chain recombines TRBV20-1 with TRBJ2-7; TRBD1 matches 8 bases. Germline V CDR1 and CDR2: DFQATT, SNEGSKA (reference sequence). This CDR3 comprises 11 residues. With V trimmed by 5 bases and J by 3 bases, 0 bases remained unmatched. The DNA for the CDR3 is TGCAGTGCTGGACAGGGCTACGAGCAGTACTTC. It is translated as CSAGQGYEQYF.

V gene TRBV4-2 combines with J gene TRBJ2-7; 12 bases line up with TRBD2. This CDR3 has 16 amino acids. V trimming: 0 bases; J trimming: 2 bases; junction bases outside the gene matches: 2. The germline V gene encodes CDR1 LGHNA and CDR2 YNFKEQ. This chain's CDR3 is CASSQETSGGPYEQYF. For the CDR3, the DNA is TGTGCCAGCAGCCAAGAGACTAGCGGGGGCCCCTACGAGCAGTACTTC.

The rearrangement uses TRBV28 and TRBJ1-2; maybe TRBD1 (6 bases). This CDR3 comprises 15 residues. V was shortened by 5 bases and J by 0 bases, with 13 bases between the two germline ends. CDR1 is MDHEN and CDR2 is SYDVKM in the germline V gene. DNA of the CDR3: TGTGCCAGCAGTCCTCCGGACAGCCCTAACTATGGCTACACCTTC. Translated: CASSPPDSPNYGYTF.

V usage is TRBV2 and J usage is TRBJ2-1; 15 bases map to TRBD2. The CDR3 contains 13 residues. CDR1 and CDR2 from the germline V gene are SNHLY and FYNNEI. The J segment lost 12 bases and the V segment lost 7 bases, leaving 4 bases of the junction unmatched. The CDR3 sequence: CASMGLAGGRQFF. CDR3 DNA: TGTGCCAGCATGGGACTAGCGGGGGGCCGGCAGTTCTTC.

This chain joins TRBV5-5 and TRBJ2-7, with D possibly matching TRBD1 (5 bases). The V gene lost 7 bases and the J gene lost 0 bases, with 14 bases spanning the gap. From germline, CDR1 is SGHKS and CDR2 YYEKEE (reference sequence). This CDR3 region has 14 residues. This CDR3 is CASGITGNSYEQYF. In DNA form, the CDR3 reads TGTGCCAGCGGGATTACAGGAAACTCCTACGAGCAGTACTTC.

The genes are TRBV29-1 and TRBJ2-3; 8 bases map to TRBD1. Trimming cost V 6 bases and J 6 bases; bases outside gene matches: 14. CDR3 size: 15 residues. Germline CDR1 reads SQVTM; CDR2 reads ANQGSEA. CDR3 sequence reads: CSVTPQWDRRDTQYF. CDR3 in DNA: TGCAGCGTGACACCACAGTGGGACAGGAGGGATACGCAGTATTTT.

The chain has TRBV7-9 and TRBJ2-1; 13 nucleotides align to TRBD2. V lost 5 bases to trimming and J lost 7 bases; unmatched junction nucleotides: 5. There are 15 residues in the CDR3. CDR1 SEHNR and CDR2 FQNEAQ come from the germline V gene (reference sequence). The CDR3 DNA sequence: TGTGCCAGCAGCACCGGGACTAGCGGGACAAATGAGCAGTTCTTC. Translated, it gives CASSTGTSGTNEQFF. Looking up the rest from reference TRBV7-9 and TRBJ2-1 gives the full variable domain: DTGVSQNPRHKITKRGQNVTFRCDPISEHNRLYWYRQTLGQGPEFLTYFQNEAQLEKSRLLSDRFSAERPKGSFSTLEIQRTEQGDSAMYLCASSTGTSGTNEQFFGPGTRLTVL.

This chain connects TRBV29-1 to TRBJ1-3; the D is unclear. Germline V gives CDR1 SQVTM, CDR2 ANQGSEA. V dropped 7 bases and J dropped 4 bases, with 14 bases sitting between them. This CDR3 contains 13 residues. CDR3 protein: CSGVVSFGNTIYF. As DNA, the CDR3 is TGCAGCGGTGTAGTATCTTTCGGAAACACCATATATTTT.

This clone was detected once. This sequence joins TRBV7-2 and TRBJ1-1; D perhaps matches TRBD1 (5 bases). Looked up from germline, CDR1 is SGHTA and CDR2 is FQGNSA. This CDR3 has 14 amino acids. The V end was cut by 1 base, the J end by 1 base, with 7 bases between. CDR3 in amino acids: CASSLVQGNTEAFF. The CDR3 bases are TGTGCCAGCAGCTTAGTCCAGGGGAACACTGAAGCTTTCTTT.

The V call is TRBV7-9, the J call TRBJ1-5; D is perhaps TRBD1 (5 bases). The CDR3 has 15 amino acids. The V and J ends lost 5 bases and 5 bases respectively, with 16 bases between them. CDR1 SEHNR and CDR2 FQNEAQ come from the germline V gene (reference sequence). The CDR3 is CASSPRGGVDQPQHF. DNA for the CDR3: TGTGCCAGCAGCCCCCGGGGGGGGGTTGATCAGCCCCAGCATTTT.

The V call is TRBV11-2, the J call TRBJ2-2; perhaps TRBD2 as D (7 bases). CDR1 is SGHAT, CDR2 FQNNGV, per germline. The length of the CDR3 is 16 residues. The V end lost 4 bases, the J end lost 2 bases, and 14 bases lay between the germline ends. The CDR3 loop reads CASSWPRGGNTGELFF. The CDR3 nucleotides read TGTGCCAGCAGCTGGCCAAGGGGGGGCAACACCGGGGAGCTGTTTTTT.